The 25 T cell receptor beta chains reported below all come from one sample, sequenced in a study of sequential checkpoint blockade in melanoma. The method was immunoSEQ multiplex PCR; TCRdb's version includes in-frame clones alone and lacks a portion of them. This repertoire shows 15,000 to 20,000 clones, 65% to 80% found once; its top ten account for approximately 20%. Treatment given: randomized to nivolumab then ipilimumab (arm A) or the reverse (arm B). Material: CD8+ T cells sorted from blood (inferred from file names), obtained from a patient given nivolumab and ipilimumab in sequence. The origin of the receptors is a human donor with melanoma.

This sequence joins TRBV6-6 and TRBJ2-1; D not resolved. Trimming left V 5 bases short and J 9 bases short, with 11 bases between. The CDR3 covers 12 residues. CDR1 is MNHNY, CDR2 SVGAGI, per germline (reference sequence). CDR3 sequence (DNA): TGTGCCAGCAGTGTAGTCCCGCGTGAGCAGTTCTTC. Its protein is CASSVVPREQFF.

The chain joins TRBV7-9 to TRBJ2-1; tentative D call: TRBD2 (6 bases). Deletions cut 7 bases from V and 4 bases from J, with 20 bases between. From germline, CDR1 is SEHNR and CDR2 FQNEAQ (reference sequence). The CDR3 length is 16 residues. In DNA form, the CDR3 reads TGTGCCAGCACTTACGCCGCTGGGGACTTTTACAATGAGCAGTTCTTC. The encoded protein is CASTYAAGDFYNEQFF.

The rearrangement joins TRBV9 to TRBJ1-2; D is unclear. V was trimmed by 0 bases and J by 3 bases, leaving 9 bases between them. CDR3 length: 14 residues. CDR1 is SGDLS and CDR2 is YYNGEE in the germline V gene. CDR3 sequence reads: CASSVDAIDYGYTF. The CDR3 nucleotides are TGTGCCAGCAGCGTAGACGCGATTGACTATGGCTACACCTTC.

V and J are TRBV6-6 and TRBJ2-7; D is unresolved. V lost 7 bases and J 5 bases, leaving 15 bases between the germline ends. From germline, CDR1 is MNHNY and CDR2 SVGAGI (reference sequence). CDR3 size: 13 residues. The DNA of the CDR3 is TGTGCCAGCACCCTCCCCGGTCGGGACGAGCAGTACTTC. Its protein product is CASTLPGRDEQYF.

Only one count was recorded for this clone. The V and J genes are TRBV11-2 and TRBJ2-7; D might be TRBD2 (6 bases). The V end was cut by 0 bases, the J end by 2 bases, with 23 bases between. This CDR3 has 19 amino acids. The germline V gene has CDR1 SGHAT and CDR2 FQNNGV. The CDR3 region is CASSLEPPGRQVRAYEQYF. CDR3 DNA sequence: TGTGCCAGCAGCTTAGAACCCCCTGGGAGGCAGGTTAGGGCCTACGAGCAGTACTTC.

The table lists this clone with a few counts. V gene TRBV15 combines with J gene TRBJ2-2, with 11 bases fitting TRBD1. The junction had 11 bases not matched to a gene; V was cut back by 3 bases and J by 2 bases. CDR3 length: 19 amino acids. Germline CDR1 and CDR2: LNHNV and YYDKDF (reference sequence). For the CDR3, the DNA is TGTGCCACCAGCAGCCCGGGACAGGGGGTTGTTAGAAACACCGGGGAGCTGTTTTTT. Residues: CATSSPGQGVVRNTGELFF.

The DNA of the CDR3 is TGTGCCACCAGCGGACGAACAGGGGGCTTCCAAGAGACCCAGTACTTC. It translates to CATSGRTGGFQETQYF. The genes are TRBV15 and TRBJ2-5, with 9 bases fitting TRBD1. Germline assignment: CDR1 LNHNV and CDR2 YYDKDF (reference sequence). With V trimmed by 5 bases and J by 1 base, 8 bases remained unmatched. The CDR3 consists of 16 residues.

This chain uses TRBV4-2 with TRBJ2-7; TRBD1 is a possible D gene (6 bases). V lost 3 bases, J lost 0 bases, and 15 bases lay in between. Germline CDR1 is LGHNA and CDR2 is YNFKEQ. This CDR3 spans 16 amino acids. The DNA for the CDR3 is TGTGCCAGCAGCCAGGAGACAGGAGCAGGCTCCTACGAGCAGTACTTC. Its protein product is CASSQETGAGSYEQYF.

This clone was counted between two and nine times. The rearrangement joins TRBV6-1 to TRBJ2-6; D is ambiguous. The CDR3 extends over 15 amino acids. Germline V lookup: CDR1 MNHNS, CDR2 SASEGT. Between the trimmed V and J ends, which lost 2 bases and 0 bases, there was a span of 5 bases. Here the CDR3 reads CASSESSSGANVLTF. Here the CDR3 DNA reads TGTGCCAGCAGTGAATCCAGCTCTGGGGCCAACGTCCTGACTTTC.

This clone was seen only a few times. The chain links TRBV6-5 to TRBJ2-3; 11 nucleotides line up with TRBD2. J gave up 0 bases and V 5 bases, and 1 base lay outside the gene matches. The CDR3 extends over 15 amino acids. The germline CDR1 and CDR2 sequences are MNHEY and SVGAGI. The CDR3, as DNA: TGTGCCAGCAGTCTAGCGGGGGGAAGCACAGATACGCAGTATTTT. It codes for CASSLAGGSTDTQYF.

The rearrangement links TRBV5-6 to TRBJ2-5; a possible D gene is TRBD1 (6 bases). The end of the DNA aligns better with TRBJ2-7, so the J call may be wrong. The CDR3 loop spans 12 amino acids. Germline V gene sequence: CDR1 SGHDT, CDR2 YYEEEE. CDR3 nucleotides: TGTGCCAGCAGCCTCACAGGGTACGAGCAGTACTTC. Protein: CASSLTGYEQYF.

This chain connects TRBV7-6 to TRBJ2-7, with D tentatively TRBD1 (5 bases). The CDR3 length is 15 residues. The V gene lost 0 bases and the J gene lost 4 bases, with 13 bases spanning the gap. Germline lookup yields CDR1 SGHVS and CDR2 FNYEAQ. DNA of the CDR3: TGTGCCAGCAGCTTAGCGGCAGGGATGCGATACGAGCAGTACTTC. This translates into CASSLAAGMRYEQYF.

This chain links TRBV7-9 with TRBJ1-1; 9 bases line up with TRBD1. V trimming: 5 bases; J trimming: 7 bases; junction bases outside the gene matches: 5. The germline gives CDR1 SEHNR, CDR2 FQNEAQ (reference sequence). CDR3 size: 13 residues. The CDR3 protein is CASSGQGRGEAFF. The DNA of the CDR3 is TGTGCCAGCAGCGGACAGGGGCGTGGTGAAGCTTTCTTT. The whole variable domain, filled in from reference TRBV7-9 and TRBJ1-1, reads DTGVSQNPRHKITKRGQNVTFRCDPISEHNRLYWYRQTLGQGPEFLTYFQNEAQLEKSRLLSDRFSAERPKGSFSTLEIQRTEQGDSAMYLCASSGQGRGEAFFGQGTRLTVV.

In nucleotides, the CDR3 is TGCGCCAGCAGCCTACAGGGGGCGCCGGGAGACTATGGCTACACCTTC. Translating gives CASSLQGAPGDYGYTF. The chain links TRBV5-1 to TRBJ1-2; 9 bases align to TRBD1. Germline CDR1 is SGHRS and CDR2 is YFSETQ. The CDR3 covers 16 residues. The V and J ends lost 4 bases and 3 bases, in that order; junction bases with no gene match: 10.

This clone was detected a few times. This chain links TRBV7-2 with TRBJ2-3; 12 bases agree with TRBD2. This CDR3 comprises 16 residues. V lost 2 bases and J lost 4; bases outside the gene matches: 4. In germline, CDR1 is SGHTA, CDR2 FQGNSA. The DNA for the CDR3 is TGTGCCAGCAGCTTAACTAGCGGGGGGCCCTCAGATACGCAGTATTTT. Translated: CASSLTSGGPSDTQYF.

The V and J genes are TRBV9 and TRBJ1-4; 7 bases line up with TRBD1. The CDR3 extends over 16 amino acids. After removal of 3 bases from V and 5 bases from J, the junction contained 10 bases not matched to a gene. Germline CDR1 and CDR2: SGDLS and YYNGEE. CDR3 protein: CASSANPGQLNEKLFF. The CDR3 nucleotides are TGTGCCAGCAGCGCCAATCCGGGACAGCTAAATGAAAAACTGTTTTTT.

The V call is TRBV7-2, the J call TRBJ2-3; 7 nucleotides align to TRBD1. Per germline, CDR1 SGHTA and CDR2 FQGNSA. Losses at the gene ends were 5 bases for V and 3 bases for J; bases not matched to a gene: 5. This CDR3 has 14 amino acids. The CDR3 region has the DNA TGTGCCAGCAGCGCAACGACAGGGACAGATACGCAGTATTTT. As protein: CASSATTGTDTQYF.

This sequence joins TRBV9 and TRBJ1-1; 7 bases are shared with TRBD1. With 4 bases clipped from V and 0 bases from J, the junction kept 6 bases outside the gene matches. The V gene's germline CDR1 is SGDLS and CDR2 YYNGEE. The CDR3 has 15 amino acids. The CDR3 sequence: CASSPGQAMNTEAFF. CDR3 nucleotide sequence: TGTGCCAGCAGCCCAGGACAGGCCATGAACACTGAAGCTTTCTTT.

The V call is TRBV7-2, the J call TRBJ1-4; 7 nucleotides match TRBD1. The CDR3 runs 16 residues. Trimming removed 5 bases from V and 7 bases from J; junction bases left unmatched: 13. Per the germline V gene, CDR1 is SGHTA and CDR2 is FQGNSA. DNA for the CDR3: TGTGCCAGCAGCCCAACAGGGGACAGTTACTTTGAAAAACTGTTTTTT. This sequence encodes CASSPTGDSYFEKLFF.

This clone was counted a few times. The sample has other DNA sequences that encode this CDR3 too. The J gene is TRBJ1-2, the V gene TRBV28; D gene uncertain. The V and J ends lost 1 base and 10 bases respectively, with 19 bases between them. The CDR3 sequence is 15 residues long. The V gene's germline CDR1 is MDHEN and CDR2 SYDVKM. The DNA for the CDR3 is TGTGCCAGCAGTTTATTCCGGGGAGGGAGCCCGGACTACACCTTC. It codes for CASSLFRGGSPDYTF.

This clone was counted a few times. The gene calls are TRBV6-5 and TRBJ2-5; 7 bases fit TRBD2. The CDR3 extends over 14 amino acids. J lost 5 bases, V lost 6 bases, and 9 bases had no gene match. Germline V gives CDR1 MNHEY, CDR2 SVGAGI. Here the CDR3 reads CASSQPSGWETQYF. DNA of the CDR3: TGTGCCAGCAGCCAACCTAGCGGATGGGAGACCCAGTACTTC.

The CDR3 is CASSAGTGSYEQYF. CDR3 DNA sequence: TGTGCCAGCAGTGCCGGGACAGGATCCTACGAGCAGTACTTC. The gene calls are TRBV2 and TRBJ2-7, with 8 bases that match TRBD1. V lost 4 bases to trimming and J lost 1 base; unmatched junction nucleotides: 3. Germline CDR1 SNHLY, CDR2 FYNNEI. The CDR3 is 14 amino acids.

The CDR3 nucleotides are TGTGCCAGCAGCTCCGGACAGGGACCAGCCTACGAGCAGTACTTC. Its protein is CASSSGQGPAYEQYF. The chain links TRBV7-6 to TRBJ2-7; 8 nucleotides align to TRBD1. J gave up 2 bases and V 4 bases, and 7 bases lay outside the gene matches. Germline V gene data show CDR1 as SGHVS and CDR2 as FNYEAQ. The CDR3 length is 15 residues.

The chain joins TRBV27 to TRBJ1-2; D perhaps matches TRBD1 (6 bases). From germline, CDR1 is MNHEY and CDR2 SMNVEV (reference sequence). The V and J ends lost 4 bases and 3 bases respectively, with 12 bases between them. The CDR3 extends over 14 amino acids. The CDR3 here is CASSSRTDYYGYTF. The CDR3 bases are TGTGCCAGCAGTTCGCGGACAGACTACTATGGCTACACCTTC.

This clone was recorded only once. The chain carries TRBV4-1 and TRBJ1-1, with 9 bases matching TRBD1. CDR1 and CDR2 from the germline V gene are MGHRA and YSYEKL. After removal of 1 base from V and 0 bases from J, the junction contained 12 bases not matched to a gene. The CDR3 has 19 amino acids. The CDR3 nucleotides read TGCGCCAGCAGCCAAGCAGACTTCCGGGACAGGGCCGTGAACACTGAAGCTTTCTTT. Its protein is CASSQADFRDRAVNTEAFF.